This T cell receptor (beta chain) was identified in a study of CXCR3-negative and CXCR3-positive naive CD8 T cells. Looking at the study overall: There were roughly 140 million TRB reads altogether, and each library had about 1.5 +/- 0.3 million of them. Whole-study findings and limits: Naive CXCR3-positive and CXCR3-negative cells shared similar TRBV-TRBJ usage, unlike memory cells. Diversity proved comparably high across both naive subsets and much lower in memory CD8+ cells. CXCR3-positive naive cells had more hydrophobic TRB CDR3s than CXCR3-negative naive cells.

The CDR3 extends over 15 amino acids. CDR1 and CDR2 (germline): MDHEN, SYDVKM. A word on this clonotype: Antigen unknown.

Phenotypically, naive CD8+ T cells corresponded to CD45RO-CCR7+CD27+CD95-. All TRB cDNA libraries came from 5' RACE performed with UMI labels. TCRdb re-called the 5' RACE reads; every CDR3 protein appears as one record, without DNA. Seen in this sample are about 150,000 distinct CDR3 sequences; the ten most common clones hold 0.45% to 0.55%. This clonotype was obtained from a human donor in good health. Some clones in this sample may be carry-over from other donors' samples. Source material: naive CXCR3+ CD8+ T cells from blood. Subset given: CD45RO-CCR7+CD27+CD95- naive CD8+ T cells expressing CXCR3 (TNR3+). This chain connects TRBV28 to TRBJ2-7; lacking DNA, the TRBD2 call made by TCRdb goes unchecked. The CDR3 reads CASSFRGPSSYEQYF.